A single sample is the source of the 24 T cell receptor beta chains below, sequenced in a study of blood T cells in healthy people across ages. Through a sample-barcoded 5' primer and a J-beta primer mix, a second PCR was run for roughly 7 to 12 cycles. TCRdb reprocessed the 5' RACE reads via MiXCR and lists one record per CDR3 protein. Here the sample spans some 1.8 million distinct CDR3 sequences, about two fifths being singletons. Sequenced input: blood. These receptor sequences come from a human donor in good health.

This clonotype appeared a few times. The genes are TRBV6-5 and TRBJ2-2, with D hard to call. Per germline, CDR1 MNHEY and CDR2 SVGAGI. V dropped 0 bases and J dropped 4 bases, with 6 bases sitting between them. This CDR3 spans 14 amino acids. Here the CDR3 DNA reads TGTGCCAGCAGTTACTCTAGGCGCACCGGGGAGCTGTTTTTT. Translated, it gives CASSYSRRTGELFF.

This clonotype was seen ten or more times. The CDR3: CSVGDSNYGYTF. The DNA for the CDR3 is TGCAGCGTTGGGGACAGTAACTATGGCTACACCTTC. The chain combines TRBV29-1 with TRBJ1-2, with 7 bases matching TRBD1. J was trimmed by 1 base and V by 4 bases; bases with no gene match: 0. The CDR3 extends over 12 amino acids. Germline V lookup: CDR1 SQVTM, CDR2 ANQGSEA.

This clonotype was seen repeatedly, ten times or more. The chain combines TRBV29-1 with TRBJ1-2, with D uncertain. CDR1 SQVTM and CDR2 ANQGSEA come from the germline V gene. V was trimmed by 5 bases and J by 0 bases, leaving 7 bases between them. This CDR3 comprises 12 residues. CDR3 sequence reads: CSVTAANYGYTF. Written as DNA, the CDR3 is TGCAGCGTTACAGCGGCTAACTATGGCTACACCTTC. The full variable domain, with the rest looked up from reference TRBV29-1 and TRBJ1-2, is SAVISQKPSRDICQRGTSLTIQCQVDSQVTMMFWYRQQPGQSLTLIATANQGSEATYESGFVIDKFPISRPNLTFSTLTVSNMSPEDSSIYLCSVTAANYGYTFGSGTRLTVV.

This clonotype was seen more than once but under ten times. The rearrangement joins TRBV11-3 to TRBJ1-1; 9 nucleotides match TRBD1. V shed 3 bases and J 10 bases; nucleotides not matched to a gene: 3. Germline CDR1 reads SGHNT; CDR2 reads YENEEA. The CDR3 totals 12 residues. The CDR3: CASSLAGQGAFF. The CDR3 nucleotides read TGTGCCAGCAGCTTGGCGGGACAGGGAGCTTTCTTT.

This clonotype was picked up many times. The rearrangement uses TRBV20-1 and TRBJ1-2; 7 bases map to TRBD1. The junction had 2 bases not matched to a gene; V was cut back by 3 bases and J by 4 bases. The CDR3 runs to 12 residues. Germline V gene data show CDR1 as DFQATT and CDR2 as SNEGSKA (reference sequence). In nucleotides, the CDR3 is TGCAGTGCTAGTGGGGACAGCTATGGCTACACCTTC. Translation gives CSASGDSYGYTF.

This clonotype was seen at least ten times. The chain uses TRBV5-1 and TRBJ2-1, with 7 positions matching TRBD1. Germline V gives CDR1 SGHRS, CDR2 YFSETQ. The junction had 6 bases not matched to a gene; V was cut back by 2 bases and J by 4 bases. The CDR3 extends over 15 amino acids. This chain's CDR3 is CASSFDRVSYNEQFF. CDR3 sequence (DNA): TGCGCCAGCAGCTTCGACAGGGTCTCATACAATGAGCAGTTCTTC.

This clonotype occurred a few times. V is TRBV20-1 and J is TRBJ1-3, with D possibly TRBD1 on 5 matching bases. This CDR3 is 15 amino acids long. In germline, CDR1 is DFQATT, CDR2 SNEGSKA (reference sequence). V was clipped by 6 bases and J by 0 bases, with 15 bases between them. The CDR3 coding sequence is TGCAGTGCCTCGGGACCGACAATCTCTGGAAACACCATATATTTT. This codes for CSASGPTISGNTIYF.

The CDR3 reads CASSFGLSSDTQYF. Here the CDR3 DNA reads TGTGCCAGCAGCTTCGGCCTCTCGTCAGATACGCAGTATTTT. V and J are TRBV7-2 and TRBJ2-3; D unclear. This CDR3 contains 14 residues. With 3 bases removed from V and 4 bases from J, the gap between germline ends came to 11 bases. The germline CDR1 and CDR2 sequences are SGHTA and FQGNSA. Supplemented by reference TRBV7-2 and TRBJ2-3, the full variable domain reads GAGVSQSPSNKVTEKGKDVELRCDPISGHTALYWYRQSLGQGLEFLIYFQGNSAPDKSGLPSDRFSAERTGGSVSTLTIQRTQQEDSAVYLCASSFGLSSDTQYFGPGTRLTVL.

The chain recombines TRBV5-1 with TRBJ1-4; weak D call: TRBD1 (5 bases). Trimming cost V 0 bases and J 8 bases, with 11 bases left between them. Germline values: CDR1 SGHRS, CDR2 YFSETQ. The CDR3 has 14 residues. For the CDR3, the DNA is TGCGCCAGCAGCTTGGCCCAGGGAGGGGAAAAACTGTTTTTT. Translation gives CASSLAQGGEKLFF.

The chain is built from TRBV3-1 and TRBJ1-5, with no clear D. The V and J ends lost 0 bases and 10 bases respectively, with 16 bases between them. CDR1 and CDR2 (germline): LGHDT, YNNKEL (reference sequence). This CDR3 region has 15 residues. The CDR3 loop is CASSQDFTGSHPQHF. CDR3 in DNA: TGTGCCAGCAGCCAAGATTTTACGGGGAGTCACCCCCAGCATTTT.

This CDR3 is CSARLRGEQFF. DNA for the CDR3: TGCAGTGCTAGACTGCGGGGTGAGCAGTTCTTC. The chain combines TRBV20-1 with TRBJ2-1; possible D gene TRBD2, 6 bases. Trimming left V 2 bases short and J 9 bases short, with 8 bases between. The length of the CDR3 is 11 residues. Germline values: CDR1 DFQATT, CDR2 SNEGSKA (reference sequence).

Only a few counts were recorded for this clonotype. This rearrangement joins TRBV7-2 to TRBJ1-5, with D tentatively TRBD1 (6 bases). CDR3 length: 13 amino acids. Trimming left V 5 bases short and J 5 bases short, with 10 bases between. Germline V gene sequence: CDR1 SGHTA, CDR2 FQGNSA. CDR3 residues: CASSPGHYQPQHF. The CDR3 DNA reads TGTGCCAGCAGCCCGGGACATTATCAGCCCCAGCATTTT.

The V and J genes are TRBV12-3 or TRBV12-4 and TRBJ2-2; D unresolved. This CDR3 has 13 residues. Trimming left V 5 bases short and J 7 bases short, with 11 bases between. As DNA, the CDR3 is TGTGCCAGCAGTCTCCTCTTTATCGGGGAGCTGTTTTTT. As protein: CASSLLFIGELFF.

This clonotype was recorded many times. The CDR3 sequence is CSAPRLAGQETQYF. The CDR3 DNA reads TGCAGTGCCCCCCGCCTAGCGGGGCAAGAGACCCAGTACTTC. The V call is TRBV20-1, the J call TRBJ2-5; 9 bases are shared with TRBD2. The CDR3 loop spans 14 amino acids. Germline V lookup: CDR1 DFQATT, CDR2 SNEGSKA (reference sequence). Losses at the gene ends were 6 bases for V and 2 bases for J; bases not matched to a gene: 7.

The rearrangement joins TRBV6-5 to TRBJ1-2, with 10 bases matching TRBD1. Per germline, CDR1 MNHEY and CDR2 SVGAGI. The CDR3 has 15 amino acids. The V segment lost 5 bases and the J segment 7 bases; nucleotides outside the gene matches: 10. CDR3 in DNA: TGTGCCAGCAGTCCAGACAGGGGGCTCCTTGGTGGCTACACCTTC. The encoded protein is CASSPDRGLLGGYTF.

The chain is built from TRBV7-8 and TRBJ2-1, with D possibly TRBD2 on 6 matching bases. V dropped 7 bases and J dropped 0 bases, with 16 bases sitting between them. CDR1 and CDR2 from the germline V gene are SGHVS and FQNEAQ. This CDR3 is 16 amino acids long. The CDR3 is CASMPSRGSSYNEQFF. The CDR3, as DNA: TGTGCCAGCATGCCATCCCGGGGGAGCTCCTACAATGAGCAGTTCTTC.

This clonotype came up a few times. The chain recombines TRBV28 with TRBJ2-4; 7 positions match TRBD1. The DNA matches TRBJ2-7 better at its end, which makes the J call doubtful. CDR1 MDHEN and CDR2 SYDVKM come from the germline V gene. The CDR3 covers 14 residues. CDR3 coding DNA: TGTGCCAGCAGTCACAGGGGTGAGGTAAACGAGCAGTACTTC. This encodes CASSHRGEVNEQYF.

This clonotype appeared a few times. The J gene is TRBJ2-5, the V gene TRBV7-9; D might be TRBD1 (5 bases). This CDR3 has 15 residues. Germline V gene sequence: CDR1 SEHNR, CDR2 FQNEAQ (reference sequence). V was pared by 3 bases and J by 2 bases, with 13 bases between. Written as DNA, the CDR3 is TGTGCCAGCAGCTTGGTCAGGGTACAGCAAGAGACCCAGTACTTC. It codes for CASSLVRVQQETQYF.

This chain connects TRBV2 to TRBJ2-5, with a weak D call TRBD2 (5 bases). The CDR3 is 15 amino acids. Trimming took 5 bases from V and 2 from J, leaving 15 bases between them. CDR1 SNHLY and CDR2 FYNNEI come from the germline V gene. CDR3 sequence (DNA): TGTGCCAGCAGTAGCAAGCGGCCGCAACAAGAGACCCAGTACTTC. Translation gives CASSSKRPQQETQYF. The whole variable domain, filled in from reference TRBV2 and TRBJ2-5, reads EPEVTQTPSHQVTQMGQEVILRCVPISNHLYFYWYRQILGQKVEFLVSFYNNEISEKSEIFDDQFSVERPDGSNFTLKIRSTKLEDSAMYFCASSSKRPQQETQYFGPGTRLLVL.

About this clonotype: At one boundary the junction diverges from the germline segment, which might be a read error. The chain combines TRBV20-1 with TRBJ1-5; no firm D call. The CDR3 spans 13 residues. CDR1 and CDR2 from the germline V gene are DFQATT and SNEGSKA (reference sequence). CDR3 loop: CSTRAEINQPQHF. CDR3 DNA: TGCAGTACTAGAGCGGAGATCAATCAGCCCCAGCATTTT.

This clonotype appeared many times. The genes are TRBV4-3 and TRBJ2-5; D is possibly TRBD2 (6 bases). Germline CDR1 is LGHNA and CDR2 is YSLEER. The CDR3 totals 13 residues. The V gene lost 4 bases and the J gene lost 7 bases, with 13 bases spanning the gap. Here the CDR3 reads CASSRSRGGTQYF. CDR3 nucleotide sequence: TGCGCCAGCAGCCGATCACGGGGAGGGACCCAGTACTTC.

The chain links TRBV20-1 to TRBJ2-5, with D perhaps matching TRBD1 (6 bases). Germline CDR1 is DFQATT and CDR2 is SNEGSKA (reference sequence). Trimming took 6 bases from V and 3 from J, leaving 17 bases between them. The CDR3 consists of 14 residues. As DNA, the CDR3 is TGCAGTGCCCTCGGCCAGGGGCGCAAAGAGACCCAGTACTTC. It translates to CSALGQGRKETQYF.

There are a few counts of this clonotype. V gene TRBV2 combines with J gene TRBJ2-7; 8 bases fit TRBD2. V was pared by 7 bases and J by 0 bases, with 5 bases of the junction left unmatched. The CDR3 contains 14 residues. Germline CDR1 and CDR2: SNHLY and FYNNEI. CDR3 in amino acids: CASMRTSNSYEQYF. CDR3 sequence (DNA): TGTGCCAGCATGCGGACTAGCAACTCCTACGAGCAGTACTTC.

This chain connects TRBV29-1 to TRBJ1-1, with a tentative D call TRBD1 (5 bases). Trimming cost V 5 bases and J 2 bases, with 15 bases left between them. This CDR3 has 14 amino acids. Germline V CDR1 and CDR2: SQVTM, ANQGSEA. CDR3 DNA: TGCAGCGTTATCCTGAGACAGACAAACACTGAAGCTTTCTTT. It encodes CSVILRQTNTEAFF.